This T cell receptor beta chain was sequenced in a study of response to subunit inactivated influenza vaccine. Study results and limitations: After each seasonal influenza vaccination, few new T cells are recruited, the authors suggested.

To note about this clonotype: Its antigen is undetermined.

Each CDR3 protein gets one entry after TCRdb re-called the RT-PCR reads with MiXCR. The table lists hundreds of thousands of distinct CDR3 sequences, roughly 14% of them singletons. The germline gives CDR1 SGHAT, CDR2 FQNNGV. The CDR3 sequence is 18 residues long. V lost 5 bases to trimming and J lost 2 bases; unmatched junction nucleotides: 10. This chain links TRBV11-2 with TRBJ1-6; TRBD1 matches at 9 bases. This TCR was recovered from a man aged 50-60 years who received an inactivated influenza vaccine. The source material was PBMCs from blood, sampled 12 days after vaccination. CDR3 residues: CASSPTRTGVTYNSPLHF. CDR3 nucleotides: TGTGCCAGCAGCCCCACAAGGACAGGGGTAACCTATAATTCACCCCTCCACTTT.